The 8 T cell receptor beta chains below come from one sample, sequenced in a study of T cell responses to AZD1222 COVID-19 vaccine. Data came from immunoSEQ multiplex PCR; TCRdb stores just in-frame clones and leaves some out. The sample consists of 100,000 to 150,000 clones, roughly 93% of them appearing once. This sample comprised peripheral blood, obtained 28 days after the second AZD1222 dose. Receptor source: an adult who received the AZD1222 COVID-19 vaccine.

V and J are TRBV18 and TRBJ2-1, with 9 bases lining up with TRBD1. V shed 3 bases, J shed 3 bases, and the junction held 9 bases outside the gene matches. Germline values: CDR1 KGHSH, CDR2 LQKENI. CDR3 size: 17 residues. The CDR3 DNA follows: TGTGCCAGCTCACCCAATCTGGACAGGGGCTACTACAATGAGCAGTTCTTC. It yields the protein CASSPNLDRGYYNEQFF.

The genes are TRBV28 and TRBJ2-1; 10 bases match TRBD1. Germline trimming cut 11 bases from V and 6 bases from J; bases unmatched to any gene: 7. From germline, CDR1 is MDHEN and CDR2 SYDVKM. The CDR3 runs 13 residues. The CDR3 loop is CAVYGQGGNEQFF. As DNA, the CDR3 is TGTGCCGTATACGGACAGGGGGGCAATGAGCAGTTCTTC.

Points on this clone: The sample holds other DNA sequences that translate to the same CDR3. The V call is TRBV14, the J call TRBJ1-2; D remains ambiguous. Germline CDR1 is SGHDN and CDR2 is FVKESK. The CDR3 contains 12 residues. V was clipped by 3 bases and J by 0 bases, with 2 bases between them. This CDR3 is CASSQTNYGYTF. DNA for the CDR3: TGTGCCAGCAGCCAGACTAACTATGGCTACACCTTC. Looking up the rest from reference TRBV14 and TRBJ1-2 gives the full variable domain: EAGVTQFPSHSVIEKGQTVTLRCDPISGHDNLYWYRRVMGKEIKFLLHFVKESKQDESGMPNNRFLAERTGGTYSTLKVQPAELEDSGVYFCASSQTNYGYTFGSGTRLTVV.

The genes are TRBV2 and TRBJ2-2, with D hard to call. The CDR3 covers 16 residues. V lost 2 bases, J lost 0 bases, and 10 bases lay in between. The germline V gene encodes CDR1 SNHLY and CDR2 FYNNEI. The CDR3 reads CASSELGLANTGELFF. CDR3 nucleotides: TGTGCCAGCAGTGAACTCGGGCTAGCGAACACCGGGGAGCTGTTTTTT.

This clone was picked up a small number of times. The chain has TRBV19 and TRBJ1-1; 10 bases match TRBD1. Germline V gene lookup returns CDR1 LNHDA and CDR2 SQIVND (reference sequence). J lost 3 bases, V lost 7 bases, and 8 bases had no gene match. CDR3 length: 15 amino acids. CDR3 protein: CASTTGTGVDTEAFF. The CDR3 DNA reads TGTGCCAGTACCACCGGGACAGGGGTGGACACTGAAGCTTTCTTT.

The chain links TRBV30 to TRBJ2-2; D is unclear. This CDR3 spans 13 amino acids. V lost 2 bases, J lost 7 bases, and 11 bases lay in between. Germline V CDR1 and CDR2: GTSNPN, SVGIG (reference sequence). CDR3 sequence (DNA): TGTGCCTGGAGTTTGATGTTGGGCGGGGAGCTGTTTTTT. As protein: CAWSLMLGGELFF.

This clone showed up just a few times. The V call is TRBV9, the J call TRBJ1-6; D is perhaps TRBD1 (5 bases). Trimming took off 0 bases at V and 1 base at J, with 8 bases between the two ends. The CDR3 totals 16 residues. Germline values: CDR1 SGDLS, CDR2 YYNGEE. CDR3 sequence (DNA): TGTGCCAGCAGCGTAGACCCAGGGTCCTATAATTCACCCCTCCACTTT. Its protein product is CASSVDPGSYNSPLHF.

The V and J genes are TRBV23-1 and TRBJ1-2; D gene unclear. TRBV23-1 is labeled an ORF, and its function is uncertain. There are 16 residues in the CDR3. V lost 1 base, J lost 0 bases, and 12 bases lay in between. In nucleotides, the CDR3 is TGCGCCAGCAGTCAATGGACGGGTCCATCTAACTATGGCTACACCTTC. It encodes CASSQWTGPSNYGYTF.